The text below deals with one TCR beta chain. The data were taken from a study of blood T cell repertoires in COVID-19. Study context: The origin of the acute and convalescent COVID-19 samples was the United States, Italy and Spain.

With V trimmed by 5 bases and J by 7 bases, 9 bases remained unmatched. Germline CDR1 and CDR2: SGHTA and FQGNSA. This CDR3 comprises 15 residues. In the authors' workflow: Counts of nucleated cells, estimated from reference gene primer amplification, were obtained. Clones were read by immunoSEQ multiplex PCR, and TCRdb kept only the in-frame ones, dropping some. V, J and clone size are those of that table, while D and trimming were read from the DNA. The sample consists of about 250,000 clones, over 75% of them appearing once. Categorization into cohorts depended on clinical history that participants reported. Recovered status in Cohort 3 required two negative PCRs, clearance, or symptom resolution.

Source material: PBMCs or T cells enriched from blood (not recorded which). The chain combines TRBV7-2 with TRBJ2-1; 9 positions agree with TRBD1. The sequence was obtained from a man aged 35 to 55 who had recovered from COVID-19. In DNA form, the CDR3 reads TGTGCCAGCAGCCCCGGGGCACAGGGGGCAAATGAGCAGTTCTTC. This translates into CASSPGAQGANEQFF.